Reported below is one T cell receptor beta chain. This clone's antigen is unknown. No base quality information exists; no much larger clone differs at one position. CDR1 and CDR2 are drawn from the germline V gene (reference sequence): SGHAT, FQDESV. Measured from the cysteine to the phenylalanine, the CDR3 is 15 residues long. Kept here is only the CDR3 DNA, which spans 45 bases and is read in frame from base 1. V lost 2 bases and J lost 5 bases; the stretch between them is 15 bases long. The record originates from a study of blood T cell repertoires in COVID-19 (dated by TCRdb to 2020 to 2022). With regard to the full study: Samples covering the acute and convalescent phases of COVID-19 were provided by collaborators in the United States, Italy and Spain. Subjects who had been exposed to COVID-19, were actively infected with it, or had recovered from it provided the deeply sampled blood TCRbeta repertoires that made up the dataset. Where HLA class I and class II types were available, the types were taken from metadata supplied by the sample provider, not from assay-based typing. The prospective study material was composed of cDNA or gDNA derived from T cells, B-cell-depleted T cells, or PBMCs. The repertoires were released in a freely available public database intended as a resource for research on the immune response to SARS-CoV-2. Sample metadata almost always included a de-identified subject ID, COVID-19 status, age in years and sex. Samples came from the ongoing ImmuneRACE study (first 160 participants) plus 1,254 subjects from 6 global collaborators.

Paper-wide results and their limitations: How much clinical and demographic metadata was included differed by source and by participant, and the metadata was provided uncurated.

The immunoSEQ Assay, a bias-controlled multiplex PCR, was used to amplify TCRbeta CDR3 regions from genomic DNA. The authors processed their data as follows. The number of nucleated cells in each sample was estimated from the amplification of reference gene primers within the assay. To quantify the absolute abundance of each unique TCRbeta CDR3 rearrangement, sequence reads were collapsed and filtered. For each sample, productive Simpson clonality was calculated as the square root of Simpson's diversity index over productive rearrangements. Here the immuneACCESS table is served through TCRdb, limited to in-frame sequences with V and J called. Missing clones are a known gap in these copies; in checked studies unresolved V genes cover under half, and the rest lacks a known reason. V, J and clone size derive from that table, while D and trimming were established from the DNA sequence. The sample records about 240,000 clones, around three quarters of which are singletons. 3.3% of the sample is in the top ten clones.

Each collaborating institution followed its own protocols to collect whole blood in K2EDTA tubes. For TCRbeta analysis, collaborators shipped samples in one of three forms: frozen whole blood, isolated PBMCs, or DNA extracted from either of those sample types. Specimen: peripheral blood. This TCR was sampled from a woman aged 80 or over with acute or convalescent COVID-19. Rearrangement joined TRBV11-1 to TRBJ1-2; TRBD1 is a weak D gene call, 6 bases matching. This receptor carries the CDR3 CASSLNGQKVYGYTF. In nucleotide form, the sequence is TGTGCCAGCAGCTTAAACGGACAGAAAGTATATGGCTACACCTTC.